These 3 T cell receptor beta chains came from one sample sequenced in a study of blood T cell repertoires in COVID-19. The data were produced by immunoSEQ multiplex PCR, yet TCRdb's version contains in-frame clones alone and is incomplete. Of approximately 220,000 clones listed, 84% are singletons. Sequencing was performed on PBMCs or T cells enriched from blood (not recorded which). Source of these receptors: a woman between 40 and 55 years old who had recovered from COVID-19.

The chain combines TRBV7-9 with TRBJ2-1; 9 nucleotides match TRBD2. V lost 5 bases to trimming and J lost 4 bases; unmatched junction nucleotides: 6. The CDR3 is made up of 15 amino acids. In germline, CDR1 is SEHNR, CDR2 FQNEAQ (reference sequence). The CDR3 reads CASSRGRASYNEQFF. The CDR3 DNA reads as TGTGCCAGCAGCCGCGGGAGGGCAAGTTACAATGAGCAGTTCTTC.

V usage is TRBV9 and J usage is TRBJ2-7, with D tentatively TRBD1 (5 bases). Per the germline V gene, CDR1 is SGDLS and CDR2 is YYNGEE. There are 9 residues in the CDR3. The CDR3 DNA reads as TGTGCCAGCAGCGCACGACCAGGGGTC. Its protein product is CASSARPGV.

This clone appeared once. The chain links TRBV28 to TRBJ2-7; tentative D call: TRBD2 (6 bases). Trimming left V 7 bases short and J 0 bases short, with 10 bases between. Germline V gene data show CDR1 as MDHEN and CDR2 as SYDVKM. The CDR3 is 13 residues long. CDR3 loop: CASIRGSSYEQYF. In DNA form, the CDR3 reads TGTGCCAGCATTCGGGGGAGCTCCTACGAGCAGTACTTC.